One and the same sample provided the 31 T cell receptor beta chains below, sequenced in a study of vaccination and CD4 T cells after COVID-19. Treatment reported: roughly 10-day PBMC culture with coronavirus spike peptide pools or control peptides (ViraFEST assay). Gathering of the CD4+ T cells, from the unexposed donor, took place before the COVID-19 pandemic (2011-2018). Sequencing of the DNA from cultured CD4+ T cells was carried out with the Oncomine TCR Beta short-read assay. TCRdb re-analysed the PCR reads in MiXCR, keeping a single row per CDR3 protein. The sample yields some 6,000 distinct CDR3 sequences, 40% to 55% seen once. The antigens these receptors bind are not known. The sequenced material came from CD4+ T cells from blood, cultured in vitro. Receptor source: a human donor in good health.

The chain uses TRBV10-3 and TRBJ2-3, with 7 bases aligning to TRBD1. The germline gives CDR1 ENHRY, CDR2 SYGVKD. The CDR3 is 14 amino acids. Trimming at V came to 7 bases and at J to 6 bases, leaving 10 bases not matched to a gene. CDR3 bases: TGTGCCATCAATCCGGGACAGAACACTGATACGCAGTATTTT. Amino acid sequence: CAINPGQNTDTQYF.

This rearrangement joins TRBV27 to TRBJ2-7, with D possibly being TRBD1 (8 bases). Trimming cost V 6 bases and J 5 bases, with 20 bases left between them. Germline CDR1 and CDR2: MNHEY and SMNVEV (reference sequence). The CDR3 length is 15 residues. The CDR3 DNA sequence: TGTGCCAGCAGCCTGGGGGGACAGGCGGGAGACGAGCAGTACTTC. Protein: CASSLGGQAGDEQYF.

This chain links TRBV5-4 with TRBJ2-7; 7 nucleotides match TRBD1. The CDR3 has 15 amino acids. Germline V gene data show CDR1 as SGHNT and CDR2 as YYREEE (reference sequence). V lost 4 bases and J lost 1; bases outside the gene matches: 8. CDR3 DNA: TGTGCCAGCAGCCATCAGGGGGTAGAGTCCTACGAGCAGTACTTC. This sequence encodes CASSHQGVESYEQYF.

The rearrangement uses TRBV28 and TRBJ2-5; D is uncertain. Trimming stripped 2 bases from V and 4 bases from J, with 8 bases between. The CDR3 length is 13 residues. The germline V gene encodes CDR1 MDHEN and CDR2 SYDVKM. Here the CDR3 reads CASSLAIGETQYF. CDR3 nucleotides: TGTGCCAGCAGTTTAGCAATAGGAGAGACCCAGTACTTC.

Remarks on this clonotype: An end of the junction does not agree with germline; a read error may underlie this. The chain joins TRBV9 to TRBJ2-3, with 8 bases fitting TRBD2. This CDR3 is built from 12 residues. CDR1 is SGDLS and CDR2 is YYNGEE in the germline V gene. CDR3 loop: CASSGISDTQYF. The CDR3 nucleotides are TGTGCCAGTAGCGGGATATCAGATACGCAGTATTTT.

A few counts support this clonotype. The chain is built from TRBV24-1 and TRBJ2-5; a weak D match, TRBD2 (7 bases). CDR1 and CDR2 (germline): KGHDR, SFDVKD. CDR3 length equals 15 residues. V was shortened by 3 bases and J by 3 bases, with 13 bases between the two germline ends. The CDR3 is CATSDGGGREETQYF. As DNA, the CDR3 is TGTGCCACCAGTGATGGGGGGGGCAGGGAAGAGACCCAGTACTTC.

The V and J genes are TRBV19 and TRBJ1-5; D is undetermined. The CDR3 length is 15 residues. Trimming removed 3 bases from V and 5 bases from J, with 14 bases in between. CDR1 and CDR2 (germline): LNHDA, SQIVND (reference sequence). The CDR3 spells CASSIESSRYQPQHF. CDR3 DNA: TGTGCCAGTAGTATTGAGTCGTCCCGCTATCAGCCCCAGCATTTT.

This clonotype was picked up a small number of times. CDR3 residues: CASNDRNQPQHF. The CDR3 DNA reads TGTGCCAGCAACGACAGGAATCAGCCCCAGCATTTT. The chain is built from TRBV6-1 and TRBJ1-5, with TRBD1 as a possible D gene (6 bases). The length of the CDR3 is 12 residues. Germline values: CDR1 MNHNS, CDR2 SASEGT. Deletions cut 7 bases from V and 4 bases from J, with 8 bases between.

This clonotype has just a few counts. V and J are TRBV18 and TRBJ2-7; the D is unclear. This CDR3 is 11 amino acids long. Germline CDR1 KGHSH, CDR2 LQKENI. V was shortened by 2 bases and J by 5 bases, with 4 bases between the two germline ends. The CDR3 region has the DNA TGTGCCAGCTCACCAAGGGACGAGCAGTACTTC. Amino acids: CASSPRDEQYF.

This clonotype showed up just a few times. The CDR3 DNA follows: TGTGCCAGCAGAATGGGACAGGCCGGTTCACCCCTCCACTTT. Protein: CASRMGQAGSPLHF. This chain links TRBV7-6 with TRBJ1-6, with TRBD1 matching over 8 bases. The germline V gene encodes CDR1 SGHVS and CDR2 FNYEAQ. Trimming at V came to 6 bases and at J to 9 bases, leaving 7 bases not matched to a gene. This CDR3 has 14 amino acids.

J is TRBJ1-1 and V is TRBV7-9, with 7 bases lining up with TRBD1. Germline assignment: CDR1 SEHNR and CDR2 FQNEAQ (reference sequence). This CDR3 spans 15 amino acids. Trimming removed 6 bases from V and 4 bases from J; junction bases left unmatched: 11. The CDR3 spells CASRAKDRLGTEAFF. The CDR3 coding sequence is TGTGCCAGCAGGGCCAAGGACAGGCTAGGCACTGAAGCTTTCTTT. The complete variable domain, with remaining parts taken from reference TRBV7-9 and TRBJ1-1, reads DTGVSQNPRHKITKRGQNVTFRCDPISEHNRLYWYRQTLGQGPEFLTYFQNEAQLEKSRLLSDRFSAERPKGSFSTLEIQRTEQGDSAMYLCASRAKDRLGTEAFFGQGTRLTVV.

The chain recombines TRBV19 with TRBJ1-5, with TRBD1 matching 12 bases. This CDR3 contains 15 residues. V dropped 6 bases and J dropped 2; count of bases not matched to a gene: 2. Germline CDR1 is LNHDA and CDR2 is SQIVND (reference sequence). The CDR3 here is CASRGQGAGNQPQHF. For the CDR3, the DNA is TGTGCCAGTAGGGGACAGGGGGCTGGCAATCAGCCCCAGCATTTT.

The rearrangement joins TRBV12-3 or TRBV12-4 to TRBJ2-7; D remains ambiguous. V lost 3 bases to trimming and J lost 1 base, with 10 bases between them. CDR3 length: 14 residues. The CDR3 here is CASSLGGWSYEQYF. The CDR3 DNA reads as TGTGCCAGCAGTTTGGGCGGCTGGTCCTACGAGCAGTACTTC.

This chain links TRBV6-1 with TRBJ1-1; TRBD1 might be the D (5 bases). CDR3 length equals 11 residues. Germline V gene lookup returns CDR1 MNHNS and CDR2 SASEGT. V dropped 8 bases and J dropped 8 bases, with 12 bases sitting between them. CDR3 residues: CASEGGAEAFF. The CDR3 DNA reads TGTGCCAGCGAAGGCGGGGCGGAAGCTTTCTTT.

This chain connects TRBV7-2 to TRBJ1-6; 10 bases line up with TRBD1. Germline V CDR1 and CDR2: SGHTA, FQGNSA. The CDR3 contains 14 residues. The ends lost 5 bases at V and 9 bases at J; junction bases unmatched: 4. DNA of the CDR3: TGTGCCAGCAGCCCGACAGGGGGCGGTTCACCCCTCCACTTT. Translated, it gives CASSPTGGGSPLHF. Complete variable domain (other parts from reference TRBV7-2 and TRBJ1-6): GAGVSQSPSNKVTEKGKDVELRCDPISGHTALYWYRQSLGQGLEFLIYFQGNSAPDKSGLPSDRFSAERTGGSVSTLTIQRTQQEDSAVYLCASSPTGGGSPLHFGNGTRLTVT.

The J gene is TRBJ1-1, the V gene TRBV19, with TRBD1 matching over 7 bases. Germline V CDR1 and CDR2: LNHDA, SQIVND (reference sequence). The junction had 12 bases not matched to a gene; V was cut back by 2 bases and J by 3 bases. The CDR3 is 17 amino acids. The chain's CDR3 is CASSILQGKALDTEAFF. In DNA, the CDR3 is TGTGCCAGTAGTATACTACAGGGGAAGGCCCTAGACACTGAAGCTTTCTTT.

This chain uses TRBV18 with TRBJ2-5, with 8 positions matching TRBD2. V shed 2 bases, J shed 1 base, and the junction held 6 bases outside the gene matches. Germline V gene data show CDR1 as KGHSH and CDR2 as LQKENI. The CDR3 has 16 amino acids. The CDR3 loop is CASSPTAGGLQETQYF. The CDR3 DNA reads as TGTGCCAGCTCACCAACTGCGGGGGGCCTCCAAGAGACCCAGTACTTC.

This clonotype was found a few times. The rearrangement joins TRBV6-5 to TRBJ2-4, with 11 nucleotides matching TRBD1. Germline loops: CDR1 MNHEY, CDR2 SVGAGI. This CDR3 has 17 amino acids. V trimming: 2 bases; J trimming: 0 bases; junction bases outside the gene matches: 3. CDR3 sequence (DNA): TGTGCCAGCAGTTACGGGGGACAGGGGGTAGCCAAAAACATTCAGTACTTC. It translates to CASSYGGQGVAKNIQYF.

J is TRBJ2-1 and V is TRBV19, with 10 bases aligning to TRBD2. The ends lost 3 bases at V and 2 bases at J; junction bases unmatched: 4. The CDR3 contains 16 residues. The germline gives CDR1 LNHDA, CDR2 SQIVND (reference sequence). In DNA, the CDR3 is TGTGCCAGTAGTATCCCCGGGACTAGCGCCTACAATGAGCAGTTCTTC. It is translated as CASSIPGTSAYNEQFF.

There are a few counts of this clonotype. The chain carries TRBV7-9 and TRBJ1-1; D is perhaps TRBD1 (5 bases). Trimming stripped 2 bases from V and 1 base from J, with 23 bases between. CDR3 length: 19 residues. Per the germline V gene, CDR1 is SEHNR and CDR2 is FQNEAQ (reference sequence). CDR3 residues: CASSLWISPRGPRNTEAFF. CDR3 in DNA: TGTGCCAGCAGCTTATGGATCTCCCCCCGGGGCCCTAGGAACACTGAAGCTTTCTTT. Full variable domain (remainder filled in from reference TRBV7-9 and TRBJ1-1): DTGVSQNPRHKITKRGQNVTFRCDPISEHNRLYWYRQTLGQGPEFLTYFQNEAQLEKSRLLSDRFSAERPKGSFSTLEIQRTEQGDSAMYLCASSLWISPRGPRNTEAFFGQGTRLTVV.

The V call is TRBV27, the J call TRBJ2-7; TRBD2 aligns across 13 bases. Trimming cost V 4 bases and J 2 bases; bases outside gene matches: 5. Germline assignment: CDR1 MNHEY and CDR2 SMNVEV (reference sequence). The CDR3 is made up of 16 amino acids. The CDR3 loop reads CASSSPGTSGAYEQYF. CDR3 bases: TGTGCCAGCAGTTCACCGGGGACTAGCGGGGCCTACGAGCAGTACTTC.

The rearrangement links TRBV21-1 to TRBJ2-2; the DNA was not compared with TRBD1, the D call given in the table. TRBV21-1 counts as a pseudogene. There are 16 residues in the CDR3. CDR3 region: CASSKGSAGSCGELFF. The CDR3 bases are TGTGCCAGCAGCAAAGGAAGTGCAGGGTCCTGCGGGGAGCTGTTTTTT.

This clonotype was picked up one time. The CDR3 sequence: CSARVGSRETQYF. The CDR3 DNA reads as TGCAGTGCTAGAGTTGGTAGCCGGGAGACCCAGTACTTC. The rearrangement joins TRBV20-1 to TRBJ2-5; D is ambiguous. The CDR3 is made up of 13 amino acids. In germline, CDR1 is DFQATT, CDR2 SNEGSKA (reference sequence). V was cut by 1 base and J by 5 bases, with 11 bases left in between.

This chain joins TRBV7-2 and TRBJ1-6; the D gene is possibly TRBD1 (5 bases). V lost 5 bases, J lost 13 bases, and 21 bases lay in between. Germline-derived CDR1 and CDR2 are SGHTA and FQGNSA. This CDR3 contains 15 residues. CDR3 DNA: TGTGCCAGCAGCCCGGGACGATCTGCTTTTCGCCCCCTCCACTTT. It yields the protein CASSPGRSAFRPLHF.

This clonotype was detected only a few times. CDR3 DNA sequence: TGTGCCACCAGCAATCCAGGGGGCTTAGGAGCAACTCGCACCGGGGAGCTGTTTTTT. Its translation: CATSNPGGLGATRTGELFF. The gene calls are TRBV15 and TRBJ2-2; 8 nucleotides match TRBD1. Germline-derived CDR1 and CDR2 are LNHNV and YYDKDF (reference sequence). The CDR3 has 19 residues. The junction had 17 bases not matched to a gene; V was cut back by 4 bases and J by 4 bases. The full variable domain, its missing parts supplied by reference TRBV15 and TRBJ2-2, is DAMVIQNPRYQVTQFGKPVTLSCSQTLNHNVMYWYQQKSSQAPKLLFHYYDKDFNNEADTPDNFQSRRPNTSFCFLDIRSPGLGDTAMYLCATSNPGGLGATRTGELFFGEGSRLTVL.

There are a few counts of this clonotype. DNA of the CDR3: TGCAGCGTTGAATTGGGACCAGGTCAGCCCCAGCATTTT. Residues: CSVELGPGQPQHF. V and J are TRBV29-1 and TRBJ1-5, with D perhaps TRBD1 (5 bases). V was cut by 2 bases and J by 6 bases, with 11 bases left in between. The germline V gene has CDR1 SQVTM and CDR2 ANQGSEA. The CDR3 spans 13 residues.

This clonotype was detected only once. The junction departs from germline at one end; a sequencing error may be responsible. This sequence joins TRBV2 and TRBJ1-1; the D gene is possibly TRBD1 (6 bases). The germline gives CDR1 SNHLY, CDR2 FYNNEI. CDR3 size: 12 residues. The CDR3 loop is CASSEALQDSPF. The CDR3 bases are TGTGCCAGCAGTGAAGCGCTTCAGGACAGCCCCTTT.

The CDR3: CASSLGGEQFF. The CDR3 nucleotides read TGTGCCAGCAGTTTAGGAGGTGAGCAGTTCTTC. The rearrangement links TRBV28 to TRBJ2-1; TRBD2 might be the D (5 bases). Germline CDR1 is MDHEN and CDR2 is SYDVKM. With 2 bases removed from V and 9 bases from J, the gap between germline ends came to 5 bases. The CDR3 is 11 amino acids.

The rearrangement links TRBV6-1 to TRBJ2-7, with 12 bases matching TRBD2. The CDR3 covers 13 residues. From germline, CDR1 is MNHNS and CDR2 SASEGT. J lost 12 bases, V lost 2 bases, and 5 bases had no gene match. The CDR3, as DNA: TGTGCCAGCAGTGAACAAGCTAGCGGGAGGGGGTACTTC. As protein: CASSEQASGRGYF.

V gene TRBV11-1 combines with J gene TRBJ2-7, with 11 bases identical to TRBD2. After removal of 6 bases from V and 2 bases from J, the junction contained 6 bases not matched to a gene. The CDR3 has 15 amino acids. Germline CDR1 reads SGHAT; CDR2 reads FQDESV (reference sequence). The CDR3 coding sequence is TGTGCCAGCAGGTTCCTAGCGGGAGGCACCTACGAGCAGTACTTC. Its translation: CASRFLAGGTYEQYF. The full variable domain, completed using reference TRBV11-1 and TRBJ2-7, is EAEVAQSPRYKITEKSQAVAFWCDPISGHATLYWYRQILGQGPELLVQFQDESVVDDSQLPKDRFSAERLKGVDSTLKIQPAELGDSAMYLCASRFLAGGTYEQYFGPGTRLTVT.

The chain has TRBV20-1 and TRBJ2-3; D possibly uses TRBD1 or TRBD2 (5 bases each). V shed 7 bases and J shed 14 bases, with 19 bases lying between them. Germline V gives CDR1 DFQATT, CDR2 SNEGSKA (reference sequence). CDR3 length: 11 amino acids. CDR3 amino acids: CSGEQGKGPYF. The DNA for the CDR3 is TGCAGTGGGGAGCAGGGTAAAGGTCCGTATTTT.